This T cell receptor (beta chain) is from a study of cytomegalovirus exposure and HLA in healthy donors. Study observations and caveats: Most TCR sequences were rare, but some public TCRs occurred in many donors. According to reports, the classifier identified cytomegalovirus status with high specificity and sensitivity. Three chains linked to CMV were shown in vitro to be specific for CMV antigens.

As for this clone: The antigen remains undetermined.

Trimming shortened V by 3 bases and J by 1 base, and 17 bases separated the two germline ends. CDR3 length equals 16 residues. Per the germline V gene, CDR1 is SGHRS and CDR2 is YFSETQ. Primers: 60 Vbeta forward and 13 Jbeta reverse. In the source study's methods: In a later analysis, of roughly 83 million unique beta chains, approximately 10 million appeared in at least two donors. Clones were read by immunoSEQ multiplex PCR, and TCRdb kept only the in-frame ones, dropping some. V and J calls and clone size are copied from that table; D and trimming were computed from the DNA. The data hold approximately 180,000 clones, with about three quarters observed a single time.

The source is a woman between 35 and 50 years old in good health and CMV-seronegative. The J gene is TRBJ2-7, the V gene TRBV5-1; D is possibly TRBD2 (5 bases). The source material was PBMCs. The CDR3, as DNA: TGCGCCAGCAGCTCGGGGAGTTCCCCCGAGTCCTACGAGCAGTACTTC. Translated, it gives CASSSGSSPESYEQYF.